One sample yielded the 27 T cell receptor beta chains listed below, sequenced in a study of type 1 and type 2 diabetes patients. The PCR template was genomic DNA. Amplification of the beta chain CDR3 used 30 forward and 13 reverse multiplex primers. TCRdb re-called the multiplex PCR reads through MiXCR, storing one row per CDR3 protein. The table includes 250,000 or so distinct CDR3 sequences, 40% to 50% detected once. Material: peripheral blood mononuclear cells (PBMCs). The receptors come from a man younger than 35 with type 2 diabetes.

The rearrangement uses TRBV20-1 and TRBJ2-7; 13 nucleotides line up with TRBD2. Germline-derived CDR1 and CDR2 are DFQATT and SNEGSKA (reference sequence). CDR3 length equals 13 residues. The CDR3 loop is CGGLAGFSYEQYF. The CDR3 DNA is TGCGGGGGACTAGCGGGGTTCTCCTACGAGCAGTACTTC.

The table lists this clonotype with many counts. V gene TRBV2 combines with J gene TRBJ1-2, with 8 bases lining up with TRBD1. The CDR3 has 16 amino acids. Germline CDR1 is SNHLY and CDR2 is FYNNEI. Unmatched junction bases numbered 15, after V lost 4 bases and J lost 8 bases. This chain's CDR3 is CASSVGTTGVLTGYTF. The CDR3 DNA reads as TGTGCCAGCAGTGTTGGGACGACAGGGGTCTTGACGGGCTACACCTTC.

The V gene is TRBV6-6, the J gene TRBJ1-2; 8 bases fit TRBD1. This CDR3 region has 13 residues. The germline gives CDR1 MNHNY, CDR2 SVGAGI (reference sequence). The V and J ends lost 11 bases and 6 bases, in that order; junction bases with no gene match: 11. CDR3 loop: CAGWIGQGDGYTF. As DNA, the CDR3 is TGTGCCGGGTGGATTGGACAGGGAGATGGCTACACCTTC.

V usage is TRBV6-5 and J usage is TRBJ1-2; maybe TRBD1 (5 bases). The V gene lost 2 bases and the J gene lost 4 bases, with 11 bases spanning the gap. The germline CDR1 and CDR2 sequences are MNHEY and SVGAGI. This CDR3 is built from 14 residues. The CDR3 sequence: CASSYGQGSYGYTF. In DNA form, the CDR3 reads TGTGCCAGCAGTTACGGTCAGGGTAGCTATGGCTACACCTTC.

This rearrangement joins TRBV2 to TRBJ2-7, with D maybe TRBD2 (6 bases). The germline V gene encodes CDR1 SNHLY and CDR2 FYNNEI. The length of the CDR3 is 12 residues. V gave up 8 bases and J gave up 2 bases, with 10 bases separating them. The CDR3 sequence is CASAGPTYEQYF. CDR3 coding DNA: TGTGCCAGCGCGGGGCCAACCTACGAGCAGTACTTC.

This clonotype was seen ten or more times. The chain joins TRBV7-8 to TRBJ1-1; possibly TRBD1 for D (6 bases). Between the trimmed V and J ends, which lost 3 bases and 4 bases, there was a span of 12 bases. The V gene's germline CDR1 is SGHVS and CDR2 FQNEAQ. The CDR3 has 14 amino acids. The CDR3 here is CASSLPTGSTEAFF. For the CDR3, the DNA is TGTGCCAGCAGCTTGCCGACAGGAAGCACTGAAGCTTTCTTT.

About this clonotype: Germline and junction disagree at one end, which may indicate a read error. The CDR3 here is CATFGDYNEEFF. For the CDR3, the DNA is TGTGCCACTTTCGGGGACTACAATGAGGAGTTCTTC. V usage is TRBV2 and J usage is TRBJ2-1, with TRBD2 matching over 7 bases. This CDR3 is built from 12 residues. Germline values: CDR1 SNHLY, CDR2 FYNNEI. The full variable domain, with the rest looked up from reference TRBV2 and TRBJ2-1, is EPEVTQTPSHQVTQMGQEVILRCVPISNHLYFYWYRQILGQKVEFLVSFYNNEISEKSEIFDDQFSVERPDGSNFTLKIRSTKLEDSAMYFCATFGDYNEEFFGPGTRLTVL.

The gene calls are TRBV20-1 and TRBJ2-5, with D perhaps matching TRBD2 (7 bases). The better agreement between TRBJ2-1 and the DNA end casts doubt on the J call. Germline V gives CDR1 DFQATT, CDR2 SNEGSKA (reference sequence). The CDR3 loop spans 17 amino acids. The CDR3 loop is CSAEGGGPFLGGDEQFF. CDR3 in DNA: TGCAGTGCTGAGGGGGGAGGGCCTTTTCTTGGGGGCGATGAGCAGTTCTTC.

This chain joins TRBV29-1 and TRBJ1-2; D unclear. Trimming cost V 0 bases and J 8 bases, with 22 bases left between them. Germline-derived CDR1 and CDR2 are SQVTM and ANQGSEA. This CDR3 spans 16 amino acids. The CDR3 coding sequence is TGCAGCGTTGAAGATCGAGCAGACATTGCTATTTACGGCTACACCTTC. Translating gives CSVEDRADIAIYGYTF. The whole variable domain, remainder taken from reference TRBV29-1 and TRBJ1-2, is SAVISQKPSRDICQRGTSLTIQCQVDSQVTMMFWYRQQPGQSLTLIATANQGSEATYESGFVIDKFPISRPNLTFSTLTVSNMSPEDSSIYLCSVEDRADIAIYGYTFGSGTRLTVV.

This chain joins TRBV27 and TRBJ2-7; 7 bases match TRBD2. Germline V gene lookup returns CDR1 MNHEY and CDR2 SMNVEV (reference sequence). J lost 5 bases, V lost 2 bases, and 6 bases had no gene match. The CDR3 is 14 residues long. The CDR3 DNA is TGTGCCAGCAGTTTAGGCGGGGGTGGGGACGAGCAGTACTTC. Protein product: CASSLGGGGDEQYF.

The chain employs TRBV10-3 and TRBJ1-2; no reliable D call. Trimming shortened V by 3 bases and J by 6 bases, and 11 bases separated the two germline ends. Germline assignment: CDR1 ENHRY and CDR2 SYGVKD. There are 13 residues in the CDR3. The CDR3 bases are TGTGCCATCAGTGATTTTATGTCGGATGGCTACACCTTC. Translating it yields CAISDFMSDGYTF.

As regards this clonotype: The junction does not match germline at one end; this may be a read error. This chain connects TRBV27 to TRBJ2-3, with D unresolved. In germline, CDR1 is MNHEY, CDR2 SMNVEV (reference sequence). The CDR3 loop spans 14 amino acids. CDR3 bases: TGCGCCAGCAGTTTATCAAGGGTTTCAGATACGCAGTATTTT. It is translated as CASSLSRVSDTQYF.

This clonotype has only a few counts. The gene calls are TRBV19 and TRBJ1-1; D not resolved. From germline, CDR1 is LNHDA and CDR2 SQIVND (reference sequence). The CDR3 is made up of 12 amino acids. V lost 7 bases and J lost 1, with 7 bases in between. This chain's CDR3 is CASIHKNTEAFF. The CDR3 DNA follows: TGTGCCAGTATTCACAAGAACACTGAAGCTTTCTTT.

This clonotype was counted between two and nine times. The genes are TRBV6-5 and TRBJ1-5; possible D gene TRBD1, 5 bases. Germline CDR1 and CDR2: MNHEY and SVGAGI. The CDR3 loop spans 17 amino acids. Trimming removed 2 bases from V and 4 bases from J, with 18 bases in between. The CDR3 DNA reads as TGTGCCAGCAGTTACGGGGCTGTGGGACGGATGAATCAGCCCCAGCATTTT. Translating it yields CASSYGAVGRMNQPQHF.

The chain joins TRBV20-1 to TRBJ2-5; 7 bases match TRBD2. CDR1 is DFQATT, CDR2 SNEGSKA, per germline (reference sequence). The CDR3 contains 13 residues. With 4 bases clipped from V and 3 bases from J, the junction kept 5 bases outside the gene matches. The CDR3 bases are TGCAGTGCTAACCGGGACTACAAAGAGACCCAGTACTTC. Protein product: CSANRDYKETQYF.

This sequence joins TRBV19 and TRBJ2-7, with unresolved D. CDR1 and CDR2 from the germline V gene are LNHDA and SQIVND (reference sequence). The CDR3 spans 13 residues. Trimming pared 3 bases from V and 1 base from J, leaving 7 bases between. CDR3 in DNA: TGTGCCAGTAGTATTTTTGGGTCCTACGAGCAGTACTTC. This translates into CASSIFGSYEQYF.

The table lists this clonotype with a few counts. The chain has TRBV19 and TRBJ2-7; maybe TRBD1 (6 bases). Germline CDR1 is LNHDA and CDR2 is SQIVND (reference sequence). The CDR3 consists of 13 residues. Trimming took off 9 bases at V and 5 bases at J, with 17 bases between the two ends. The CDR3 spells CASSSTGNNEQYF. The CDR3 DNA sequence: TGTGCCAGCAGTTCTACAGGGAACAACGAGCAGTACTTC. Filled out from reference TRBV19 and TRBJ2-7, the complete variable domain reads DGGITQSPKYLFRKEGQNVTLSCEQNLNHDAMYWYRQDPGQGLRLIYYSQIVNDFQKGDIAEGYSVSREKKESFPLTVTSAQKNPTAFYLCASSSTGNNEQYFGPGTRLTVT.

The V and J genes are TRBV7-9 and TRBJ1-5; D is undetermined. The CDR3 runs 13 residues. Germline values: CDR1 SEHNR, CDR2 FQNEAQ (reference sequence). V gave up 0 bases and J gave up 6 bases, with 6 bases separating them. In DNA form, the CDR3 reads TGTGCCAGCAGCTTAGCGCAGAGTCAGCCCCAGCATTTT. It yields the protein CASSLAQSQPQHF.

This chain connects TRBV19 to TRBJ2-7; 8 positions agree with TRBD1. This CDR3 region has 15 residues. V gave up 5 bases and J gave up 0 bases; unmatched junction bases: 6. Looked up from germline, CDR1 is LNHDA and CDR2 is SQIVND (reference sequence). CDR3 in DNA: TGTGCCAGTAGTGCCCGGGACAGGAGCTCCTACGAGCAGTACTTC. The encoded protein is CASSARDRSSYEQYF. Full variable domain (remainder filled in from reference TRBV19 and TRBJ2-7): DGGITQSPKYLFRKEGQNVTLSCEQNLNHDAMYWYRQDPGQGLRLIYYSQIVNDFQKGDIAEGYSVSREKKESFPLTVTSAQKNPTAFYLCASSARDRSSYEQYFGPGTRLTVT.

J is TRBJ1-5 and V is TRBV30; no reliable D call. Germline loops: CDR1 GTSNPN, CDR2 SVGIG (reference sequence). CDR3 size: 12 residues. Trimming stripped 4 bases from V and 3 bases from J, with 7 bases between. The CDR3 loop is CAWTANNQPQHF. The CDR3 DNA reads as TGTGCCTGGACTGCTAACAATCAGCCCCAGCATTTT.

This clonotype was observed at least ten times. The chain has TRBV15 and TRBJ2-7, with D maybe TRBD1 (5 bases). Trimming shortened V by 0 bases and J by 3 bases, and 9 bases separated the two germline ends. Germline values: CDR1 LNHNV, CDR2 YYDKDF (reference sequence). This CDR3 comprises 14 residues. The chain's CDR3 is CATSRDLGHYEQYF. The CDR3 DNA sequence: TGTGCCACCAGCAGAGATCTCGGACACTACGAGCAGTACTTC.

The rearrangement links TRBV15 to TRBJ1-5; tentatively, D is TRBD1 (5 bases). V was shortened by 4 bases and J by 6 bases, with 25 bases between the two germline ends. The CDR3 contains 18 residues. The germline V gene has CDR1 LNHNV and CDR2 YYDKDF (reference sequence). CDR3: CATSKRFNQGLARQPQHF. The CDR3 DNA sequence: TGTGCCACCAGCAAACGCTTTAACCAGGGTTTGGCGCGTCAGCCCCAGCATTTT.

The chain couples TRBV2 to TRBJ2-7, with TRBD2 matching 14 bases. Germline CDR1 and CDR2: SNHLY and FYNNEI. The V segment lost 3 bases and the J segment 6 bases; nucleotides outside the gene matches: 13. The CDR3 is made up of 18 amino acids. CDR3 bases: TGTGCCAGCAGTGAGGGACTAGCGGGAGAGAGGTCAGAGTGCGAGCAGTACTTC. Amino acid sequence: CASSEGLAGERSECEQYF.

The chain uses TRBV14 and TRBJ1-1; D ambiguous. The V gene lost 4 bases and the J gene lost 0 bases, with 15 bases spanning the gap. Germline V gene data show CDR1 as SGHDN and CDR2 as FVKESK. CDR3 length: 16 residues. The CDR3 protein is CASSPSEGSMNTEAFF. For the CDR3, the DNA is TGTGCCAGCAGCCCCAGTGAGGGCTCTATGAACACTGAAGCTTTCTTT.

At least ten counts were recorded for this clonotype. The rearrangement links TRBV15 to TRBJ1-1; D may be TRBD1 (6 bases). This CDR3 is 15 amino acids long. Germline V lookup: CDR1 LNHNV, CDR2 YYDKDF (reference sequence). Trimming removed 0 bases from V and 1 base from J, with 9 bases in between. CDR3 sequence (DNA): TGTGCCACCAGCAGAGAATCGACAGGGAACACTGAAGCTTTCTTT. Amino acid sequence: CATSRESTGNTEAFF.

A note on this clonotype: Relative to the germline gene, one junction end is altered; a read error may explain this. V gene TRBV20-1 combines with J gene TRBJ2-7; 7 bases line up with TRBD2. Germline values: CDR1 DFQATT, CDR2 SNEGSKA (reference sequence). The length of the CDR3 is 14 residues. CDR3 sequence (DNA): TGCAGTGCCAGAGACGGGACTACCTCTTACGAGCAGTACTTC. Translated: CSARDGTTSYEQYF.

This sequence joins TRBV24-1 and TRBJ1-2; D uncertain. Germline V lookup: CDR1 KGHDR, CDR2 SFDVKD. Deletions cut 3 bases from V and 5 bases from J, with 12 bases between. The CDR3 runs to 14 residues. CDR3 sequence: CATSDHRRGYGYTF. The CDR3 coding sequence is TGTGCCACCAGTGATCATAGACGGGGATATGGCTACACCTTC.